The 7 T cell receptor beta chains listed next were all sequenced from one sample in a study of T-cell reconstitution after alpha-beta-depleted transplantation in children. It was with unique molecular identifiers that the TCRbeta library was prepared. MiXCR was run by TCRdb on the PCR reads, yielding one entry per CDR3 protein. The sample carries roughly 670,000 distinct CDR3 sequences, around 13% recorded once. Material: PBMCs, obtained before TCRalphabeta/CD19-depleted stem cell transplant. Receptors originate from a girl aged 2 to 10 with congenital amegakaryocytic thrombocytopenia, due to receive a stem cell transplant.

This clonotype was counted ten times or more. The rearrangement joins TRBV5-1 to TRBJ1-3; D is uncertain. Germline V gene sequence: CDR1 SGHRS, CDR2 YFSETQ. CDR3 length: 16 amino acids. V was shortened by 2 bases and J by 1 base, with 13 bases between the two germline ends. The CDR3 coding sequence is TGCGCCAGCAGCTTCGCCGTCGGGGTATCTGGAAACACCATATATTTT. Encoded protein: CASSFAVGVSGNTIYF. Complete variable domain (other parts from reference TRBV5-1 and TRBJ1-3): KAGVTQTPRYLIKTRGQQVTLSCSPISGHRSVSWYQQTPGQGLQFLFEYFSETQRNKGNFPGRFSGRQFSNSRSEMNVSTLELGDSALYLCASSFAVGVSGNTIYFGEGSWLTVV.

This clonotype came up many times. The chain couples TRBV5-1 to TRBJ2-2; possible D gene TRBD2, 6 bases. Germline values: CDR1 SGHRS, CDR2 YFSETQ. Trimming shortened V by 5 bases and J by 4 bases, and 12 bases separated the two germline ends. The CDR3 spans 14 residues. The CDR3 bases are TGCGCCAGCAGGGCTGGAGGGAGCACCGGGGAGCTGTTTTTT. Encoded protein: CASRAGGSTGELFF. The full variable domain, completed using reference TRBV5-1 and TRBJ2-2, is KAGVTQTPRYLIKTRGQQVTLSCSPISGHRSVSWYQQTPGQGLQFLFEYFSETQRNKGNFPGRFSGRQFSNSRSEMNVSTLELGDSALYLCASRAGGSTGELFFGEGSRLTVL.

The chain recombines TRBV20-1 with TRBJ2-5, with 7 bases fitting TRBD2. The CDR3 covers 13 residues. CDR1 is DFQATT, CDR2 SNEGSKA, per germline (reference sequence). After removal of 6 bases from V and 5 bases from J, the junction contained 9 bases not matched to a gene. The CDR3 coding sequence is TGCAGTGCCGCGGGAGTTTGGCGGGAGACCCAGTACTTC. This encodes CSAAGVWRETQYF.

This clonotype showed up many times. The chain recombines TRBV11-1 with TRBJ2-4; 7 bases line up with TRBD2. The CDR3 totals 18 residues. The V and J ends lost 1 base and 3 bases, in that order; junction bases with no gene match: 12. Germline V gene sequence: CDR1 SGHAT, CDR2 FQDESV (reference sequence). CDR3 DNA: TGTGCCAGCAGCTTAGTGGGTCTCGGGGGGATGTTCAAAAACATTCAGTACTTC. This gives the protein CASSLVGLGGMFKNIQYF.

This clonotype was seen a few times. The chain uses TRBV7-8 and TRBJ2-5, with D unresolved. The CDR3 is 15 amino acids. Germline V CDR1 and CDR2: SGHVS, FQNEAQ. Trimming took off 1 base at V and 5 bases at J, with 14 bases between the two ends. CDR3 sequence (DNA): TGTGCCAGCAGCTTAGGTTACCAGGTCAGGGAGACCCAGTACTTC. Encoded protein: CASSLGYQVRETQYF.

V is TRBV14 and J is TRBJ2-2; 10 bases are shared with TRBD2. Germline CDR1 is SGHDN and CDR2 is FVKESK. Trimming cost V 2 bases and J 5 bases; bases outside gene matches: 5. This CDR3 has 16 residues. CDR3 in amino acids: CASSQLASGRTGELFF. For the CDR3, the DNA is TGTGCCAGCAGCCAATTGGCTAGCGGGAGAACCGGGGAGCTGTTTTTT.

This clonotype was counted only a few times. The chain has TRBV7-2 and TRBJ2-1; D remains unclear. Germline V gene data show CDR1 as SGHTA and CDR2 as FQGNSA. Trimming removed 2 bases from V and 9 bases from J, with 11 bases in between. This CDR3 has 13 residues. The CDR3 coding sequence is TGTGCCAGCAGCTTAAATCGGATGGGTGAGCAGTTCTTC. The encoded protein is CASSLNRMGEQFF. The variable domain in full, with the rest retrieved from reference TRBV7-2 and TRBJ2-1, is GAGVSQSPSNKVTEKGKDVELRCDPISGHTALYWYRQSLGQGLEFLIYFQGNSAPDKSGLPSDRFSAERTGGSVSTLTIQRTQQEDSAVYLCASSLNRMGEQFFGPGTRLTVL.